Sequencing of this TCR beta chain was carried out in a study of T cell responses to AZD1222 COVID-19 vaccine. The CDR3 spans 12 residues. Germline CDR1 is SEHNR and CDR2 is FQNEAQ (reference sequence). V lost 5 bases and J lost 2, with 7 bases in between. The method was immunoSEQ multiplex PCR; TCRdb's version includes in-frame clones alone and lacks a portion of them. The sample holds some 130,000 clones; roughly 90% are singletons and the top ten take roughly 6.5%. This clonotype originated in an adult in good health. The sequenced sample was peripheral blood, obtained on day 0 of AZD1222 vaccination. The chain combines TRBV7-9 with TRBJ2-7; D is uncertain. In DNA, the CDR3 is TGTGCCAGCAGCGCCACCCCCTACGAGCAGTACTTC. Translating gives CASSATPYEQYF.